These T cell receptor beta chains were read from a single sample in a study of T-cell memory formation after mild COVID-19. TCRdb reprocessed the 5' RACE reads via MiXCR and lists one record per CDR3 protein. Among about 390,000 distinct CDR3 sequences listed, about 15% were seen once. The sample was PBMCs or a T cell subset sorted from them (not recorded which). All receptors derive from a man in his late teens or twenties who had mild COVID-19 (a few samples of this study predate the infection). Cell type and time point are not known. Both conserved end residues are part of each CDR3. The order of the fields is CDR3 DNA, CDR3 protein, V gene, clone size, D gene, CDR3 length, J gene. The D gene is left open where the match is weak. Size tells how often a clone was seen (once, few, many) or the class of an expanded clone, and some rows leave it out.

DNA: TGTGCCAGCAGCTTTGGGGGGGGGCAAGGAGATACGCAGTATTTT
CDR3: CASSFGGGQGDTQYF
V: TRBV11-3
size: once
D: .
length: 15
J: TRBJ2-3

DNA: TGTGCCAGCAGTTACAATCGGGCCAAGGGAGGGGAGCTGTTTTTT
CDR3: CASSYNRAKGGELFF
V: TRBV6-2/TRBV6-3
size: few
D: .
length: 15
J: TRBJ2-2

DNA: TGTGCCACCAAAAGAACAGGGGTCTGGGCGAATGAAAAACTGTTTTTT
CDR3: CATKRTGVWANEKLFF
V: TRBV27
size: few
D: TRBD1
length: 16
J: TRBJ1-4

DNA: TGCAGTGCTAGTAAGATAGAGTATAGCAATCAGCCCCAGCATTTT
CDR3: CSASKIEYSNQPQHF
V: TRBV20-1
size: .
D: .
length: 15
J: TRBJ1-5

DNA: TGTGCCAGCAGTAATAAGTATGGCTACACCTTC
CDR3: CASSNKYGYTF
V: TRBV6-2/TRBV6-3
size: .
D: .
length: 11
J: TRBJ1-2

DNA: TGCAGCGTTGAGGGATCCGGAACAGGGGGGTCCTACAATGAGCAGTTCTTC
CDR3: CSVEGSGTGGSYNEQFF
V: TRBV29-1
size: few
D: TRBD1
length: 17
J: TRBJ2-1

DNA: TGCGCCAGCAGCCGGAAGGGACAGGGGGCCGATCAGCCCCAGCATTTT
CDR3: CASSRKGQGADQPQHF
V: TRBV4-1
size: .
D: TRBD1
length: 16
J: TRBJ1-5

DNA: TGTGCCACCAGTGATTTGGAAATCAATCAGCCCCAGCATTTT
CDR3: CATSDLEINQPQHF
V: TRBV24-1
size: .
D: .
length: 14
J: TRBJ1-5

DNA: TGTGCCAGCAGTTTAAGCCCGAGAAGTCGTGGCTACACCTTC
CDR3: CASSLSPRSRGYTF
V: TRBV12-3/TRBV12-4
size: .
D: .
length: 14
J: TRBJ1-2

DNA: TGTGCCAGCAATTCCGCCGGGACTAGCGGGGGCGGGAACACCGGGGAGCTGTTTTTT
CDR3: CASNSAGTSGGGNTGELFF
V: TRBV11-2
size: few
D: TRBD2
length: 19
J: TRBJ2-2

DNA: TGCAGTGCTAGAGTTGAGGGACCCTCCAGCGGAAAACTGTTTTTT
CDR3: CSARVEGPSSGKLFF
V: TRBV20-1
size: few
D: .
length: 15
J: TRBJ1-4

DNA: TGTGCCAGCAGCACAGTCCTCAGGGTCGACTCTGGAAACACCATATATTTT
CDR3: CASSTVLRVDSGNTIYF
V: TRBV11-2
size: .
D: .
length: 17
J: TRBJ1-3

DNA: TGTGCCAGTAGTCCCGCGGGTGGAGATACGCAGTATTTT
CDR3: CASSPAGGDTQYF
V: TRBV19
size: many
D: .
length: 13
J: TRBJ2-3

DNA: TGTGCCAGCAGCCGCGGAGGAGTCAATCAGCCCCAGCATTTT
CDR3: CASSRGGVNQPQHF
V: TRBV7-9
size: few
D: .
length: 14
J: TRBJ1-5

DNA: TGTGCCAGCAGTCGGGGCCATAGTGAGCAGTTCTTC
CDR3: CASSRGHSEQFF
V: TRBV12-3/TRBV12-4
size: .
D: .
length: 12
J: TRBJ2-1

DNA: TGCGCCAGCAGCTTGTCGGCGCGCGGGGGGCAAGAGACCCAGTACTTC
CDR3: CASSLSARGGQETQYF
V: TRBV5-1
size: .
D: TRBD2
length: 16
J: TRBJ2-5

DNA: TGTGCCAGCAGTCCCCTCGGGGTTTATTCGCGGGAGCAGTACTTC
CDR3: CASSPLGVYSREQYF
V: TRBV6-2/TRBV6-3
size: .
D: .
length: 15
J: TRBJ2-7

DNA: TGTGCCAGCAGCGTAGGAGTAGCTAAGAACATTCAGTACTTC
CDR3: CASSVGVAKNIQYF
V: TRBV9
size: few
D: .
length: 14
J: TRBJ2-4

DNA: TGTGCCAGCAGTTACCTAACGAACACTGAAGCTTTCTTT
CDR3: CASSYLTNTEAFF
V: TRBV6-5
size: few
D: .
length: 13
J: TRBJ1-1

DNA: TGTGCCAGCAGATCCGGGACGTTGCTCTCTGGAAACACCATATATTTT
CDR3: CASRSGTLLSGNTIYF
V: TRBV6-5
size: .
D: .
length: 16
J: TRBJ1-3

DNA: TGTGCCAGCAGTCCCTGGAGTACCTCCTACAATGAGCAGTTCTTC
CDR3: CASSPWSTSYNEQFF
V: TRBV6-5
size: .
D: .
length: 15
J: TRBJ2-1

DNA: TGTGCCAGCAAACAGGGGGTGAACACTGAAGCTTTCTTT
CDR3: CASKQGVNTEAFF
V: TRBV6-5
size: many
D: TRBD1
length: 13
J: TRBJ1-1

DNA: TGCGCCAGCTGGAAAGGGATGAACACTGAAGCTTTCTTT
CDR3: CASWKGMNTEAFF
V: TRBV10-2
size: .
D: .
length: 13
J: TRBJ1-1

DNA: TGTGCCAGCAGTTCCCGGGACAGAGAGTTAGATACGCAGTATTTT
CDR3: CASSSRDRELDTQYF
V: TRBV12-3/TRBV12-4
size: few
D: TRBD1
length: 15
J: TRBJ2-3

DNA: TGCAGTGCCTGGGGGGGACAGACGAACACTGAAGCTTTCTTT
CDR3: CSAWGGQTNTEAFF
V: TRBV20-1
size: .
D: TRBD1
length: 14
J: TRBJ1-1

DNA: TGTGCCAGCTCATGGGACAGGGGGCGTCAGCCCCAGCATTTT
CDR3: CASSWDRGRQPQHF
V: TRBV18
size: .
D: TRBD1
length: 14
J: TRBJ1-5

DNA: TGTGCCAGCAGCTCACAGGGTACGGGGGCTGAAGCTTTCTTT
CDR3: CASSSQGTGAEAFF
V: TRBV7-6
size: .
D: .
length: 14
J: TRBJ1-1

DNA: TGTGCCAGCACCGAGACCGGGGAGCTGTTTTTT
CDR3: CASTETGELFF
V: TRBV12-3/TRBV12-4
size: once
D: .
length: 11
J: TRBJ2-2

DNA: TGCAGTGCTAGACGGGCGGGAACCCATAGCACAGATACGCAGTATTTT
CDR3: CSARRAGTHSTDTQYF
V: TRBV20-1
size: .
D: .
length: 16
J: TRBJ2-3

DNA: TGTGCCAGCCAGACAGACTTTAACACTGAAGCTTTCTTT
CDR3: CASQTDFNTEAFF
V: TRBV2
size: .
D: .
length: 13
J: TRBJ1-1

DNA: TGTGCCAGCAGCCCACCTCTCCGGGTCGCTGAAGAGACCCAGTACTTC
CDR3: CASSPPLRVAEETQYF
V: TRBV7-9
size: .
D: .
length: 16
J: TRBJ2-5

DNA: TGTGCCAGCAGTCGACTAGCGGGGGGCCCAGAGACCCAGTACTTC
CDR3: CASSRLAGGPETQYF
V: TRBV6-5
size: few
D: TRBD2
length: 15
J: TRBJ2-5

DNA: TGCGCCAGCAGGACCTTCGGGAACACTGAAGCTTTCTTT
CDR3: CASRTFGNTEAFF
V: TRBV5-1
size: few
D: .
length: 13
J: TRBJ1-1

DNA: TGCGCCAGCAGCCAGCCTAGCGGGGGCTACAATGAGCAGTTCTTC
CDR3: CASSQPSGGYNEQFF
V: TRBV4-3
size: many
D: TRBD2
length: 15
J: TRBJ2-1

DNA: TGTGCCAGCAGCACCGGGACGAACGGCTACACCTTC
CDR3: CASSTGTNGYTF
V: TRBV6-2/TRBV6-3
size: few
D: .
length: 12
J: TRBJ1-2

DNA: TGTGCCAGCAGCCCAGCAGATTCGGGCACAGATACGCAGTATTTT
CDR3: CASSPADSGTDTQYF
V: TRBV11-3
size: .
D: .
length: 15
J: TRBJ2-3

DNA: TGCAGTGCTCTGGGGGGCATCTCACTCTACAATGAGCAGTTCTTC
CDR3: CSALGGISLYNEQFF
V: TRBV20-1
size: .
D: .
length: 15
J: TRBJ2-1

DNA: TGTGCCTGGAGTCCCCAACTAGCGGGGTCCAATGAGCAGTTCTTC
CDR3: CAWSPQLAGSNEQFF
V: TRBV30
size: .
D: TRBD2
length: 15
J: TRBJ2-1

DNA: TGCGCCAGCAGGCGCCAGGATGGGGAGACCCAGTACTTC
CDR3: CASRRQDGETQYF
V: TRBV5-1
size: .
D: .
length: 13
J: TRBJ2-5

DNA: TGTGCCAGCAGCTTAGGTAGCGGGGGAGGTACGCAGTATTTT
CDR3: CASSLGSGGGTQYF
V: TRBV11-2
size: few
D: TRBD2
length: 14
J: TRBJ2-3

DNA: TGTGCCAGCAGTTTTCGCGGGGGCACCTCCTACGAGCAGTACTTC
CDR3: CASSFRGGTSYEQYF
V: TRBV12-3/TRBV12-4
size: few
D: .
length: 15
J: TRBJ2-7

DNA: TGTGCCAGTAGTATAAGGGGAGATCAAGGCGAGCAGTACTTC
CDR3: CASSIRGDQGEQYF
V: TRBV19
size: .
D: .
length: 14
J: TRBJ2-7

DNA: TGTGCCTGGAGCAGAGGGGGGTTAGGGGAGACCCAGTACTTC
CDR3: CAWSRGGLGETQYF
V: TRBV30
size: .
D: .
length: 14
J: TRBJ2-5

DNA: TGTGCCATTGGACAGGGAGGTACAGATACGCAGTATTTT
CDR3: CAIGQGGTDTQYF
V: TRBV7-2
size: few
D: TRBD1
length: 13
J: TRBJ2-3

DNA: TGTGCCAGCCATTCCGGGACTAGCGTGGGAGATACGCAGTATTTT
CDR3: CASHSGTSVGDTQYF
V: TRBV7-9
size: .
D: TRBD2
length: 15
J: TRBJ2-3

DNA: TGTGCCAGCAGCTTAATTGGTCAGCCCCAGCATTTT
CDR3: CASSLIGQPQHF
V: TRBV27
size: many
D: .
length: 12
J: TRBJ1-5

DNA: TGCGCCAGCAGCTTGGGGACAACTAATGAAAAACTGTTTTTT
CDR3: CASSLGTTNEKLFF
V: TRBV5-1
size: many
D: .
length: 14
J: TRBJ1-4

DNA: TGTGCCAGCAGACCGGCAGGGGGCCCCTTATACAATGAGCAGTTCTTC
CDR3: CASRPAGGPLYNEQFF
V: TRBV7-3
size: few
D: TRBD1
length: 16
J: TRBJ2-1

DNA: TGTGCCAGCAGTCTGGCTAGCGGGTACAATGAGCAGTTCTTC
CDR3: CASSLASGYNEQFF
V: TRBV7-9
size: many
D: TRBD2
length: 14
J: TRBJ2-1

DNA: TGTGCCAGCTCACCCCGCTCTAGGGGGACCAGCACAGATACGCAGTATTTT
CDR3: CASSPRSRGTSTDTQYF
V: TRBV18
size: .
D: .
length: 17
J: TRBJ2-3

DNA: TGTGCCAGCAGCCAGTGGTCGACCAGCGAGACTGAAGCTTTCTTT
CDR3: CASSQWSTSETEAFF
V: TRBV4-2
size: .
D: .
length: 15
J: TRBJ1-1

DNA: TGTGCCAGCAGCCCCCCGGGACTAGCGGGGACCTACGAGCAGTACTTC
CDR3: CASSPPGLAGTYEQYF
V: TRBV3-1
size: few
D: TRBD2
length: 16
J: TRBJ2-7

DNA: TGTGCCAGCAGCTTACAGGGGAGCACAGATACGCAGTATTTT
CDR3: CASSLQGSTDTQYF
V: TRBV5-4
size: many
D: TRBD1
length: 14
J: TRBJ2-3

DNA: TGTGCCAGCTCACTGGGACAGGGGCACTACGAGCAGTACTTC
CDR3: CASSLGQGHYEQYF
V: TRBV18
size: few
D: TRBD1
length: 14
J: TRBJ2-7

DNA: TGTGCCAGCAGGCCTGCGGGCTCCTACGAGCAGTACTTC
CDR3: CASRPAGSYEQYF
V: TRBV12-3/TRBV12-4
size: few
D: .
length: 13
J: TRBJ2-7

DNA: TGCAGCGTTGATTCCCCGGTCGAGACCCAGTACTTC
CDR3: CSVDSPVETQYF
V: TRBV29-1
size: .
D: .
length: 12
J: TRBJ2-5

DNA: TGTGCCAGCAGCTTTGGCAACTCCTACGAGCAGTACTTC
CDR3: CASSFGNSYEQYF
V: TRBV7-2
size: .
D: .
length: 13
J: TRBJ2-7